This TCR beta chain was observed in a study of control samples from healthy donors and cancer patients. CDR3 size: 16 residues. Germline CDR1 is LNHDA and CDR2 is SQIVND (reference sequence). V gave up 7 bases and J gave up 4 bases, with 19 bases separating them. This clone was observed a single time. Only in-frame clones appear in the TCRdb table, and some are missing; sequencing was by immunoSEQ multiplex PCR. This table holds under 150,000 clones, about nine tenths found once. The TCR was taken from a man aged 40-49 years in good health. Sequences were obtained from blood. The chain joins TRBV19 to TRBJ1-4; a weak D match, TRBD1 (6 bases). CDR3 nucleotides: TGTGCCAGTACCCTCCTAGGGGGTGGAGATAATGAAAAACTGTTTTTT. It encodes CASTLLGGGDNEKLFF. Supplemented by reference TRBV19 and TRBJ1-4, the full variable domain reads DGGITQSPKYLFRKEGQNVTLSCEQNLNHDAMYWYRQDPGQGLRLIYYSQIVNDFQKGDIAEGYSVSREKKESFPLTVTSAQKNPTAFYLCASTLLGGGDNEKLFFGSGTQLSVL.